The clone carrying this T cell receptor (beta chain) was counted only a few times. The antigen is not known. MiXCR, applied by TCRdb to the reads, yields one record per CDR3 protein. This sample has 300,000 to 400,000 distinct CDR3 sequences; about 27% occur once, and the top ten carry 15% to 25%. The data were obtained in a study of T cell repertoires in cytomegalovirus infection. In the study overall: Matching HLA type, along with CMV infection, was indicated by public TCR beta signatures.

Notes on the study in general: Summed frequency of shared TCR beta families picked out CMV carriers who also had the relevant HLA.

CDR1 and CDR2 from the germline V gene are MNHEY and SVGAGI. This CDR3 is built from 17 residues. Trimming left V 2 bases short and J 0 bases short, with 11 bases between. V and J are TRBV6-5 and TRBJ2-6; D is perhaps TRBD1 (5 bases). Sequenced here: cultured PBMCs, sampled from culture after CMV antigen stimulation. The sequence derives from a human donor in good health (CMV status not recorded). Some clones in this sample may be carry-over from other donors' samples. CDR3 in DNA: TGTGCCAGCAGTTACCAGGGTAGAAGCTCTGGGGCCAACGTCCTGACTTTC. This gives the protein CASSYQGRSSGANVLTF.